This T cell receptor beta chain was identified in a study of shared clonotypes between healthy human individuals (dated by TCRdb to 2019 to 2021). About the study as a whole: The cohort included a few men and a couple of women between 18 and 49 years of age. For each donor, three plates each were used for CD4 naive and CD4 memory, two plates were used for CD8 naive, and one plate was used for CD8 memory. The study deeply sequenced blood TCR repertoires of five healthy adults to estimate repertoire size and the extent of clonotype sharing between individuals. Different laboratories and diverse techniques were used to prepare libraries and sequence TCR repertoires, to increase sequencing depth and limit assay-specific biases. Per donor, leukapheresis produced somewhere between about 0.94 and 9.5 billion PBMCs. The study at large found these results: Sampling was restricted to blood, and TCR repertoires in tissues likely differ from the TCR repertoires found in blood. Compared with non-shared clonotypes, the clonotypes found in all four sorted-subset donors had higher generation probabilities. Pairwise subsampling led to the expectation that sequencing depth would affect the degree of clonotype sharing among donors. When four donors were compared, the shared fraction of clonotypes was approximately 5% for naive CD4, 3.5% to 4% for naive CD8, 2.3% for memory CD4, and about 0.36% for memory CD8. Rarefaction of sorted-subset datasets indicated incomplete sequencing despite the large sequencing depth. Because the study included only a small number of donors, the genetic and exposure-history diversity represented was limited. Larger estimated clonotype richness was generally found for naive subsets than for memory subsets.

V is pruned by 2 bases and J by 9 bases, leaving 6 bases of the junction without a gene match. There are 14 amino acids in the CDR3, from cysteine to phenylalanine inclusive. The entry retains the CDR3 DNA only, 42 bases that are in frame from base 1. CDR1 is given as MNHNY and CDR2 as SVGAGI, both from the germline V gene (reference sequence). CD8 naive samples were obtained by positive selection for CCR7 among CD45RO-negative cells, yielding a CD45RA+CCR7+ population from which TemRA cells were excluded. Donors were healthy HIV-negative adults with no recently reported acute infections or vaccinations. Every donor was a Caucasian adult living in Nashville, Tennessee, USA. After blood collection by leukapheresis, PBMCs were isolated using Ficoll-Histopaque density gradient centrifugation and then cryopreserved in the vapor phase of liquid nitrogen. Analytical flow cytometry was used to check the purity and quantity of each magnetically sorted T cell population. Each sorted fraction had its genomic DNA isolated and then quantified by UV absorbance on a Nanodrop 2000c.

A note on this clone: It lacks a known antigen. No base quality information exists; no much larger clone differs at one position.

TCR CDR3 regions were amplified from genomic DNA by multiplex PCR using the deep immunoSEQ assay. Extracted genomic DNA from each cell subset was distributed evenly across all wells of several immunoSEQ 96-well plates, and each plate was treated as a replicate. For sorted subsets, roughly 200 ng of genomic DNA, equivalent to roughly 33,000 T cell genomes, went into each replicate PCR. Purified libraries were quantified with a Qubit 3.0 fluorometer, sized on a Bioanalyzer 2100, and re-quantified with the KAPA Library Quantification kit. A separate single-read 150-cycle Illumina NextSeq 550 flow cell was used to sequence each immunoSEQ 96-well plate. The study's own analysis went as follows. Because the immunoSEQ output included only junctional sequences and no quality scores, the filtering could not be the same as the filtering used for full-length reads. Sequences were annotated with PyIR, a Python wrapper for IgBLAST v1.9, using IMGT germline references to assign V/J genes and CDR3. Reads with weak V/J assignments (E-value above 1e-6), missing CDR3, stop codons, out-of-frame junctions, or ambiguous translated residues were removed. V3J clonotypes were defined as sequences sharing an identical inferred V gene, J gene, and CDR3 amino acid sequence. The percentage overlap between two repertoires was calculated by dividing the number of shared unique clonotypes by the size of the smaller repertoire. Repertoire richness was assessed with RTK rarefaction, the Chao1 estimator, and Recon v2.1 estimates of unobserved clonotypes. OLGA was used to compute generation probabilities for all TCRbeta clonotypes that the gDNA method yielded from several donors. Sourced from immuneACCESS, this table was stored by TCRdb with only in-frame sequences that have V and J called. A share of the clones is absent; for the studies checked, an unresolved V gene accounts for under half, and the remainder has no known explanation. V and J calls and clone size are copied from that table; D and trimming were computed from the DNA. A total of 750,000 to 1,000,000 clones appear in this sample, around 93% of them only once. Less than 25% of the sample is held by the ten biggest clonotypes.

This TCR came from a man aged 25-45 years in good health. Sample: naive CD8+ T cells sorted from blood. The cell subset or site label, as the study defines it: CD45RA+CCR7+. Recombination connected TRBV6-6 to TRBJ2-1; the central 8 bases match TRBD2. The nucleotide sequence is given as TGTGCCAGCAGTTACGAAGCGGGAGCGAGTGAGCAGTTCTTC. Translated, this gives CASSYEAGASEQFF.